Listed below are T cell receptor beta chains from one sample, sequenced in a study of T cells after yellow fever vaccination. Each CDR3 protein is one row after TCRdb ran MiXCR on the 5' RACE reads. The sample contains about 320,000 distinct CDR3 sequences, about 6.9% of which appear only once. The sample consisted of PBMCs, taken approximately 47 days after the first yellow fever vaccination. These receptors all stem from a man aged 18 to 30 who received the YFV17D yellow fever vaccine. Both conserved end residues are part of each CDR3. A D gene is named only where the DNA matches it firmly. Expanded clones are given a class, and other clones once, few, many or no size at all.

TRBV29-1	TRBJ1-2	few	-	TGCAGCGTTGAAAGTGACTGGACAGAGAATTATGGCTACACCTTC	CSVESDWTENYGYTF
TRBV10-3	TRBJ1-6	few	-	TGTGCCATCAGTGAGTCAGAGCCCCGCAGCTCCTATAATTCACCCCTCCACTTT	CAISESEPRSSYNSPLHF
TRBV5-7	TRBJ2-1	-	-	TGTGCCATCGGCCCCGGGGGACGGCACAATGAGCAGTTCTTC	CAIGPGGRHNEQFF
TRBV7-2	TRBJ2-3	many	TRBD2	TGTGCCAGCAGCTTATTAGCGGGGGCCACAGATACGCAGTATTTT	CASSLLAGATDTQYF
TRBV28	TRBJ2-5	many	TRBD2	TGTGCCAGCAGTTTACCCATAGCGGGGGGGTTTCGCGAGACCCAGTACTTC	CASSLPIAGGFRETQYF
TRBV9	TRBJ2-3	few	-	TGTGCCAGCAGCGTAGACCCCGCGGGGACGCAGTATTTT	CASSVDPAGTQYF
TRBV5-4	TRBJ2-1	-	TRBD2	TGTGCCAGCAGCAACCCGACTAGCGGGGCAGGGAATGAGCAGTTCTTC	CASSNPTSGAGNEQFF
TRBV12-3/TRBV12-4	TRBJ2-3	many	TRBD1	TGTGCCAGCAGTTCTCGTCCCGGGACAGCGAAAACAGATACGCAGTATTTT	CASSSRPGTAKTDTQYF
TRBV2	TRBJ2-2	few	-	TGTGCCAGCAGCAGGGAGAGAAACACCGGGGAGCTGTTTTTT	CASSRERNTGELFF
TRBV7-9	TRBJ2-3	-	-	TGTGCCAGCAGCTTTGGCAGGTTCATTTCAGATACGCAGTATTTT	CASSFGRFISDTQYF
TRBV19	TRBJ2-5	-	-	TGTGCCAGTAGTGACTCGGTTCAGTTTCGAAAGACCCAGTACTTC	CASSDSVQFRKTQYF
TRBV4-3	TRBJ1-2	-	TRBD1	TGCGCCAGCAGCCAAGACCCGGGACAGGCACATGGCTACACCTTC	CASSQDPGQAHGYTF
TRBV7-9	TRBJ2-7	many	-	TGTGCCAGCAGCTTAGTAGAGGGCCGTTCCTACGAGCAGTACTTC	CASSLVEGRSYEQYF
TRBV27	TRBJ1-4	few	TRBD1	TGTGCCAGCAGTTTTCTAGGGACAGCTAATGAAAAACTGTTTTTT	CASSFLGTANEKLFF
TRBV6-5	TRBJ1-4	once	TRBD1	TGTGCCAGCAGTTACTCCGGGACAGGGGGAGAAAAACTGTTTTTT	CASSYSGTGGEKLFF
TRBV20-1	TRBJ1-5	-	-	TGCAGTGCTAGCGAGACAGGAGACAGCCAGCCCCAGCATTTT	CSASETGDSQPQHF
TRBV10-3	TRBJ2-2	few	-	TGTGCCATCAGCGCAGGGGATACCGGGGAGCTGTTTTTT	CAISAGDTGELFF
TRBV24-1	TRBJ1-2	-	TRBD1	TGTGCCACCAGTGATTCGGACAGGGGCGCCCAAAACTATGGCTACACCTTC	CATSDSDRGAQNYGYTF
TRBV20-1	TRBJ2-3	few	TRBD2	TGCAGTGCTTCTCCGCCTAGCGGGGTTAGCACAGATACGCAGTATTTT	CSASPPSGVSTDTQYF
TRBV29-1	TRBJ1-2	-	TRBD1	TGCAGCGTTGGTGGACAGGGGGCGTATGGCTACACCTTC	CSVGGQGAYGYTF
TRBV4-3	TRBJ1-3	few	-	TGCGCCAGCAGCCAGCACACTGGAAACACCATATATTTT	CASSQHTGNTIYF
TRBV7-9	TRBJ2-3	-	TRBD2	TGTGCCAGCAGCTCCCCGTTAGCGGGGAGCCTCACAGATACGCAGTATTTT	CASSSPLAGSLTDTQYF
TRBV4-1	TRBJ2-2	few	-	TGCGCCAGCAGCCTGTGGGCAGGGACGAACACCGGGGAGCTGTTTTTT	CASSLWAGTNTGELFF
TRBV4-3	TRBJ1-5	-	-	TGCGCCAGCAGCCAAGATTGGGGGAGGGGGTCCCAGCATTTT	CASSQDWGRGSQHF
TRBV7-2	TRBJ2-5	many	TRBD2	TGTGCCAGCAGCTTAGCGCGGTTGGTAGCGGGGGGCCAAGAGACCCAGTACTTC	CASSLARLVAGGQETQYF
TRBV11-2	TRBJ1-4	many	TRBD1	TGTGCCAGCAGCTTAGTACAGGGGAATGAAAAACTGTTTTTT	CASSLVQGNEKLFF
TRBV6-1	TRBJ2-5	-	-	TGTGCCAGCAGATTGGGGACACTGGAGGAAGAGACCCAGTACTTC	CASRLGTLEEETQYF
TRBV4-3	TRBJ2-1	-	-	TGCGCCAGCAGCCAAGATTTAGGGGGGGTGACTGGAAATGAGCAGTTCTTC	CASSQDLGGVTGNEQFF
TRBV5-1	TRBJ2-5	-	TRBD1	TGCGCCAGCACCTTGGGGACAGCCCAAGAGACCCAGTACTTC	CASTLGTAQETQYF
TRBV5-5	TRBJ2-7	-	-	TGTGCCAGCAGCTTGTACGGTTACTACGAGCAGTACTTC	CASSLYGYYEQYF
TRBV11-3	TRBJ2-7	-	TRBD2	TGTGCCAGCAGCCCTGGGACTAGCGGGGGGAACGAGCAGTACTTC	CASSPGTSGGNEQYF
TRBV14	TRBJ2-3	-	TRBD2	TGTGCCAGCAGCCAATATCCCCTAGCGGTTCCTAGCACAGATACGCAGTATTTT	CASSQYPLAVPSTDTQYF
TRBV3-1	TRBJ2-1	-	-	TGTGCCACCAGCCTTTACCCTTTAAGCGGATTGTACAATGAGCAGTTCTTC	CATSLYPLSGLYNEQFF
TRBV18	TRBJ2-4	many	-	TGTGCCAGCTCACCGGAGGGCGACATTCAGTACTTC	CASSPEGDIQYF
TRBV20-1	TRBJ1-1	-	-	TGCAGTGCTAGAGTGGCGGGGAACACTGAAGCTTTCTTT	CSARVAGNTEAFF
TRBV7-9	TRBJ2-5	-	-	TGTGCCAGCAGCCTAGACCTCCGACAGGCACACCAAGAGACCCAGTACTTC	CASSLDLRQAHQETQYF
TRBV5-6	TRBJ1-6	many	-	TGTGCCAGCAAATACGGAGGGAATTCACCCCTCCACTTT	CASKYGGNSPLHF
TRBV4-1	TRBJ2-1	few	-	TGCGCCAGCAGCCAGGAACCCGGGTGGGATGAGCAGTTCTTC	CASSQEPGWDEQFF
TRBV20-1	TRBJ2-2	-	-	TGCAGTGCCAGCCAGGGGCAATTAACCGGGGAGCTGTTTTTT	CSASQGQLTGELFF
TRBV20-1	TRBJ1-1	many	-	TGCAGTGCTAGAGCCCCGACAGGAAACACTGAAGCTTTCTTT	CSARAPTGNTEAFF
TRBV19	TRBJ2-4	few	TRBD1	TGTGCCAGTAGTCTCCGGCCAGGGGGCGCGGGCATTCAGTACTTC	CASSLRPGGAGIQYF
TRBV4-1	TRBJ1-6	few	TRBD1	TGCGCCAGCAGCCAGGTCGGACAGGGAGATTCACCCCTCCACTTT	CASSQVGQGDSPLHF
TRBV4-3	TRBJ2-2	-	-	TGCGCCAGCAGCCAATCCGCCTCTCCGAGGTCCCCCGGGGAGCTGTTTTTT	CASSQSASPRSPGELFF
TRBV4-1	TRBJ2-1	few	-	TGCGCCAGCAGCCCGAGGGGGCGTGGGCGGGGCCCCTACAATGAGCAGTTCTTC	CASSPRGRGRGPYNEQFF
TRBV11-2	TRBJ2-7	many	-	TGTGCCAGCAGCTCGATTTCCGGGACCTCCTACGAGCAGTACTTC	CASSSISGTSYEQYF